These 5 T cell receptor beta chains originate from one sample sequenced in a study of beta chain features in type 1 diabetes. Investigators reverse transcribed all isolated RNA, so they sequenced expressed TCRB transcripts. Clones were read by immunoSEQ multiplex PCR, and TCRdb kept only the in-frame ones, dropping some. This table has roughly 140,000 clones, under 60% appearing once. Source material: Tregs from blood. The receptors here all came from a man between 18 and 35 years old in good health.

This clone was observed a few times. This chain joins TRBV4-3 and TRBJ1-6; 7 positions match TRBD1. Germline loops: CDR1 LGHNA, CDR2 YSLEER. There are 13 residues in the CDR3. Unmatched junction bases numbered 7, after V lost 4 bases and J lost 13 bases. This chain's CDR3 is CASSLIAGGPLHF. DNA for the CDR3: TGCGCCAGCAGCCTAATCGCAGGGGGGCCCCTCCACTTT.

The DNA of the CDR3 is TGTGCCAGTAGGGGGACTTCCTTCACAGATACGCAGTATTTT. Translating it yields CASRGTSFTDTQYF. The chain is built from TRBV19 and TRBJ2-3, with D possibly being TRBD2 (6 bases). There are 14 residues in the CDR3. The germline gives CDR1 LNHDA, CDR2 SQIVND (reference sequence). Between the trimmed V and J ends, which lost 6 bases and 2 bases, there was a span of 12 bases.

This clone was observed a handful of times. The V gene is TRBV30, the J gene TRBJ1-6; tentative D call: TRBD1 (5 bases). The CDR3 has 13 amino acids. Germline CDR1 and CDR2: GTSNPN and SVGIG (reference sequence). The V and J ends lost 3 bases and 9 bases respectively, with 12 bases between them. CDR3 nucleotides: TGTGCCTGGAGAGACAGTATTCCTTCACCCCTCCACTTT. Translated: CAWRDSIPSPLHF.

This clone was found a few times. The J gene is TRBJ2-3, the V gene TRBV28; D not certain. There are 11 residues in the CDR3. Trimming took 5 bases from V and 3 from J, leaving 3 bases between them. Germline CDR1 is MDHEN and CDR2 is SYDVKM. The CDR3 DNA sequence: TGTGCCAGCAGTACAACAGATACGCAGTATTTT. This encodes CASSTTDTQYF.

Only a few counts were recorded for this clone. The rearrangement uses TRBV4-2 and TRBJ1-1; 7 bases line up with TRBD1. J gave up 5 bases and V 1 base, and 7 bases lay outside the gene matches. Germline V lookup: CDR1 LGHNA, CDR2 YNFKEQ. This CDR3 has 15 amino acids. CDR3 nucleotide sequence: TGTGCCAGCAGCCAAGCGATGGGACAGTCAACTGAAGCTTTCTTT. As protein: CASSQAMGQSTEAFF.